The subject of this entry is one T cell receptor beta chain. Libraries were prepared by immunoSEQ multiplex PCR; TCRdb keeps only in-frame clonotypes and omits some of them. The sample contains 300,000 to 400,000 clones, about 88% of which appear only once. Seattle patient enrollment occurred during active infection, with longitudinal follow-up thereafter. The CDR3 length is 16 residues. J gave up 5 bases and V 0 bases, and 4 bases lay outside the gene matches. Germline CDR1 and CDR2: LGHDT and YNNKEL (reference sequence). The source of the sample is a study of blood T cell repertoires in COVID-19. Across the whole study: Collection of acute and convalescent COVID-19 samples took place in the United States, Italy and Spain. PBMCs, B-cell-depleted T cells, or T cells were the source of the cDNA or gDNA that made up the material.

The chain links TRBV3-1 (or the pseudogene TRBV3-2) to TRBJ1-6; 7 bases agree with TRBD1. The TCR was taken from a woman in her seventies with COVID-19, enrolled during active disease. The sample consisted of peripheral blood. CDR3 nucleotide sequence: TGTGCCAGCAGCCAAGAGTCGACAGGGAATAATTCACCCCTCCACTTT. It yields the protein CASSQESTGNNSPLHF.